This TCR beta chain emerged from a study of T cell repertoires in aging, cancer and after chemotherapy (dated by TCRdb to about 2019). Broadly, across the study: Donors were distributed across six age groups ranging from 30 or younger to 70 or older, with at least three individuals included per group. In the solid tumor group, paired pre- and post-chemotherapy samples were obtained from brain tumor (glioblastoma) patients receiving temozolomide-based therapy. The full dataset contained several million TCR reads. To look at immunoaging and at how T cells reconstitute after chemotherapy, the study profiled TCR beta repertoires in peripheral blood from both healthy donors and cancer patients. The cohort comprised around 210 cancer patients, 94 with hematological and around 120 with solid cancers, plus 95 healthy donors as a reference group. Results and caveats for the whole study, not just this receptor: In healthy donors, the drop in TCR diversity with age came mainly from a loss of richness, whereas in cancer patients a loss of evenness also played a part. In both cancer cohorts, median generation probability rose over the chemotherapy interval, which suggests that the repertoire was reconstituted through rebound thymic output. Compared with age-matched healthy donors, untreated patients with hematological or solid cancers had significantly lower TCR diversity and higher clonality in blood. According to the authors, the repertoire data do not permit conclusions about immunological memory after chemotherapy.

Comment on this clonotype: It lacks a known antigen. Just one base apart from a much larger clone, this may be a read error.

TCR beta rearrangements were amplified from genomic DNA isolated from peripheral blood, not from sorted cells or RNA. The CDR3 contains 13 residues, cysteine and phenylalanine counted. The sequence is cut down to CDR3 DNA, 39 bases in frame from base 1. The germline V gene gives CDR1 as SGHTA and CDR2 as FQGNSA. Rearranged TRB sequences spanning V, D and J segments were amplified in a multiplex touch-down PCR with a mixed TRB-A/B primer pool. Illumina adapters and sample indices were attached to the amplicons through two consecutive PCR reactions run with Phusion HS II polymerase. After gel purification with the NucleoSpin Gel and PCR Clean-up kit, the amplicons were checked using Qubit and an Agilent 2100 Bioanalyzer. Sequencing of libraries was carried out on an Illumina MiSeq in 600-cycle, single-indexed, paired-end runs. The authors' analysis ran thus. Processing of the TRB sequences was carried out with MiXCR versions 2.12 and 3.0.5. A clone was defined as each unique CDR3 nucleotide sequence, and only productive sequences supported by at least two reads were kept. Repertoire metrics included Shannon diversity, evenness, clonality (one minus evenness), and alpha-parameterized diversity profiles from alpha 0 to 5. The IGoR algorithm was used to compute generation probabilities of clones in paired pre- and post-chemotherapy samples. In TCRdb, the public reads were trimmed at Q25 with fastp and aligned with MiXCR, with productive beta chains retained. All rows with the same CDR3 protein become a single entry with the most common DNA and genes. What appears here as the V and J calls and clone size reflects TCRdb's work, not the paper's. Present in this sample are thousands of distinct CDR3 sequences, over 15% of which were seen just once. The ten largest clonotypes hold around 24% of the sample.

The TCR was taken from a human donor with a solid tumor. The specimen sequenced was blood. The chain was built from TRBV7-2 and TRBJ1-5; there is no confident call for the D gene. The DNA sequence is as follows: TGTGTCAGCAGCAGCGAATTGAATCAGCCCCAGCATTTT. It is translated as CVSSSELNQPQHF.